The rows below give T cell receptor beta chains drawn from one sample of a study of T cell changes during pregnancy in multiple sclerosis. Repertoires were generated with immunoSEQ multiplex PCR, while TCRdb's copy carries only in-frame clones and drops some. Of 25,000 to 30,000 clones listed, about 92% were seen once; the top ten hold around 0.43%. Sequencing used CD4+ T cells from peripheral blood mononuclear cells, obtained after pregnancy. All receptors come from a female donor with multiple sclerosis, enrolled in a pregnancy study. Each CDR3 is given with its conserved first and last residue. The D gene is left open where the match is weak. Expanded clones get a size class; other rows say once, few or many, or leave the size out.

j_call d_call clone_size v_call cdr3_nt cdr3_aa
TRBJ2-5 - - TRBV10-1 TGCGCCAGCAGTGAGGAGGGCAAGCCCCAAGAGACCCAGTACTTC CASSEEGKPQETQYF
TRBJ2-7 - - TRBV11-3 TGTGCCAGCAGCACAGGAGGGACTGATCGGAATTACGAGCAGTACTTC CASSTGGTDRNYEQYF
TRBJ2-1 TRBD2 - TRBV10-3 TGTGCCATCAGGCCGGGACTAGCGAGCGAGCAGTTCTTC CAIRPGLASEQFF
TRBJ1-2 - - TRBV10-1 TGCGCCAGCAAAGACAGGAGCCGAGCTAACTATGGCTACACCTTC CASKDRSRANYGYTF
TRBJ2-7 TRBD2 - TRBV27 TGTGCCAGCAGTTTAAGACCCAGCGGGAGTATTCAGAGCGAGCAGTACTTC CASSLRPSGSIQSEQYF
TRBJ2-5 TRBD2 - TRBV5-4 TGTGCCAGCAGCTTGGTACCAGCGGGGGCACCGGCGGCCCAGTACTTC CASSLVPAGAPAAQYF
TRBJ2-3 - - TRBV18 TGTGCCAGCTCACCCGGGGACTTGAGCACAGATACGCAGTATTTT CASSPGDLSTDTQYF
TRBJ2-2 - - TRBV4-2 TGTGCCAGCAGCCAAGAAACGGCGGGGCGCGCGAACACCGGGGAGCTGTTTTTT CASSQETAGRANTGELFF
TRBJ1-2 TRBD1 once TRBV4-2 TGTGCCAGCAGCCAAGATCTTGGAGGGGGCAGGGGCTACACCTTC CASSQDLGGGRGYTF
TRBJ2-3 TRBD2 few TRBV5-4 TGTGCCAGCAGCCCAGGGACTAGCGGGAGAGTGAGCACAGATACGCAGTATTTT CASSPGTSGRVSTDTQYF
TRBJ1-5 - - TRBV5-1 TGCGCCAGCAGCTCGGACGGGGAAATAAATCAGCCCCAGCATTTT CASSSDGEINQPQHF
TRBJ1-6 - - TRBV6-4 TGTGCCAGCAGTGCAGGGGAATCGACACCCCTCCACTTT CASSAGESTPLHF
TRBJ2-1 TRBD2 - TRBV5-6 TGTGCCAGCAGCTTGGGACCAACTAGCGGGGCCTACAATGAGCAGTTCTTC CASSLGPTSGAYNEQFF
TRBJ2-5 - - TRBV9 TGTGCCAGCAGCTGGAACCCAGGAGAGACCCAGTACTTC CASSWNPGETQYF
TRBJ2-2 TRBD2 - TRBV2 TGTGCCAGCAGTGGACCTGGGGGGACTAGCGGGAGTGGGATCGCCGGGGAGCTGTTTTTT CASSGPGGTSGSGIAGELFF
TRBJ2-2 - few TRBV4-2 TGTGCCAGCAGCCGGGAACTAGTAGCCACCGGGGAGCTGTTTTTT CASSRELVATGELFF
TRBJ1-6 - - TRBV14 TGTGCCAGCAGCCAAGAAGCTGATTTTTCACCCCTCCACTTT CASSQEADFSPLHF
TRBJ1-1 TRBD1 - TRBV5-1 TGCGCCAGCAGCTCGCACCAGGGGGGAGGCACTGAAGCTTTCTTT CASSSHQGGGTEAFF
TRBJ2-3 - - TRBV9 TGTGCCAGCAGCGACAGGAGAATCGGCACAGATACGCAGTATTTT CASSDRRIGTDTQYF
TRBJ2-1 TRBD2 - TRBV28 TGTGCCAGCAGTTCGGGACTAGCGGGTGGGGGGTACAATGAGCAGTTCTTC CASSSGLAGGGYNEQFF
TRBJ2-5 - - TRBV7-9 TGTGCCAGCAGCAACACGGGGGAGACCCAGTACTTC CASSNTGETQYF
TRBJ2-1 - few TRBV10-3 TGTGCCATCAGTGAGTCGGAGACAAGGGGCAATGAGCAGTTCTTC CAISESETRGNEQFF
TRBJ2-5 TRBD2 once TRBV19 TGTGCCAGTACGGAGCGGGGCCCGGTGGAGACCCAGTACTTC CASTERGPVETQYF
TRBJ1-4 - - TRBV30 TGTGCCTGGAACATAGGTGGGGAGGGTAAAAAACTGTTTTTT CAWNIGGEGKKLFF
TRBJ2-7 - - TRBV19 TGTGCCAGTAGTGGCTCCAGGGACTCGGGGATTGAGCAGTACTTC CASSGSRDSGIEQYF
TRBJ2-2 - - TRBV7-2 TGTGCCAGCAGCTTAGTATCGCAGGGGCGGGAGCTGTTTTTT CASSLVSQGRELFF
TRBJ1-3 - once TRBV2 TGTGCCAGCAGGAGTTCGGGAGCTGGAAACACCATATATTTT CASRSSGAGNTIYF
TRBJ1-5 TRBD1 - TRBV19 TGTGCCAGTAGTTTGTTCGGACAGGGACATAATCAGCCCCAGCATTTT CASSLFGQGHNQPQHF
TRBJ1-1 - once TRBV19 TGTGCCAGTACCACCCGGGGACTCGGCACTGAAGCTTTCTTT CASTTRGLGTEAFF
TRBJ2-7 - - TRBV9 TGTGCCAGCAGCGTAGCTGCCGAGGGTCTCTACGAGCAGTACTTC CASSVAAEGLYEQYF
TRBJ1-3 - - TRBV7-8 TGTGCCAGCAGCGCCCAACCGGGACAAAGCCTCTACTCTGGAAACACCATATATTTT CASSAQPGQSLYSGNTIYF
TRBJ1-5 - - TRBV6-5 TGTGCCAGCAGTGTACAGGAAGGGAGCAATCAGCCCCAGCATTTT CASSVQEGSNQPQHF
TRBJ1-1 - - TRBV19 TGTGCCAGTAGTACCAGGGTTAAGGAAGCTTTCTTT CASSTRVKEAFF
TRBJ1-5 - - TRBV30 TGTGCCTGGAGTGCCCAACAGGATCAGCCCCAGCATTTT CAWSAQQDQPQHF
TRBJ2-1 TRBD2 - TRBV5-1 TGCGCCAGCTCTAGCGGGGGGAGCTTTTCGGATGAGCAGTTCTTC CASSSGGSFSDEQFF
TRBJ2-2 TRBD1 - TRBV10-1 TGCGCCAGCAGAAACACAGGGGACACCGGGGAGCTGTTTTTT CASRNTGDTGELFF
TRBJ2-2 - - TRBV7-9 TGTGCCAGCAGCCATCCTCTAACCACCGGGGAGCTGTTTTTT CASSHPLTTGELFF
TRBJ2-1 TRBD1 - TRBV11-3 TGTGCCAGCAGCTATTCTTTGGGACAGGGGGCGGAGGATGAGCAGTTCTTC CASSYSLGQGAEDEQFF
TRBJ1-5 - - TRBV9 TGTGCCAGCAGCGCCCTTGGCAATCAGCCCCAGCATTTT CASSALGNQPQHF